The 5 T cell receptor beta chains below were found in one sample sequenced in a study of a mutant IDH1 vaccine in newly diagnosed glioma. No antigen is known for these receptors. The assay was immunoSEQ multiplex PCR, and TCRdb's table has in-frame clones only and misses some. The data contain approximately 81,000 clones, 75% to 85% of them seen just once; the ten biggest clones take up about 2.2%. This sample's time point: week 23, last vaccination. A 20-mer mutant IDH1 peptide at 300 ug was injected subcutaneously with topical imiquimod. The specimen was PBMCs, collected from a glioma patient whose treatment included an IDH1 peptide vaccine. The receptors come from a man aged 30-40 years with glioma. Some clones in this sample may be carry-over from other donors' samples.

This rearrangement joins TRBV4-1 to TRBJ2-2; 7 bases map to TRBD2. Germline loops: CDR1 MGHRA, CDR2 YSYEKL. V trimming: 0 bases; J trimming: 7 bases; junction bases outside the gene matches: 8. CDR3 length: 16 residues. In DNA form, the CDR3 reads TGCGCCAGCAGCCAAGACCCCAGCGGGGTCGGCGGGGAGCTGTTTTTT. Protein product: CASSQDPSGVGGELFF.

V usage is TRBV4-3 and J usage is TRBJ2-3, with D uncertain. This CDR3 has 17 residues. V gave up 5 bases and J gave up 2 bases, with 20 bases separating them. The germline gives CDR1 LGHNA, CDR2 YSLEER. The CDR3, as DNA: TGCGCCAGCAGCAAGGCCCGCCAGGCCGCGTACACAGATACGCAGTATTTT. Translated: CASSKARQAAYTDTQYF.

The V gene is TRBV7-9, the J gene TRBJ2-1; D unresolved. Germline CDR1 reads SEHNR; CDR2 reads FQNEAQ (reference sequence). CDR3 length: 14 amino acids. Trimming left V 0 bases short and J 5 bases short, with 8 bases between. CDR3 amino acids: CASSLAGPHNEQFF. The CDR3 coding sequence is TGTGCCAGCAGCTTAGCCGGGCCACACAATGAGCAGTTCTTC.

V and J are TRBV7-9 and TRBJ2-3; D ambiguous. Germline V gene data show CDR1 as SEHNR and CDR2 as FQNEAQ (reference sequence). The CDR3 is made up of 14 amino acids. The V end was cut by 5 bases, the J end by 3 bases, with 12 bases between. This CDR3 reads CASSPLLSTDTQYF. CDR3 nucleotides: TGTGCCAGCAGCCCGCTGCTGTCTACAGATACGCAGTATTTT.

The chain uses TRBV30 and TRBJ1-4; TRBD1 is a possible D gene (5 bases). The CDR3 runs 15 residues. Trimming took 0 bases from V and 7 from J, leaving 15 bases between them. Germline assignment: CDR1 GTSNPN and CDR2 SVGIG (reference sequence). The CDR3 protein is CAWSVPGGGVEKLFF. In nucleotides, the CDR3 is TGTGCCTGGAGTGTACCTGGCGGAGGGGTTGAAAAACTGTTTTTT.